Described below is a single T cell receptor beta chain sequence and its context. Germline V gene data show CDR1 as KGHSH and CDR2 as LQKENI. The V end was cut by 8 bases, the J end by 2 bases, with 18 bases between. The CDR3 length is 15 residues. In the source study's methods: Reference gene primer amplification yielded estimated nucleated cell counts. TCRdb keeps only in-frame clones here, not all; method: immunoSEQ multiplex PCR. The V and J calls and clone size come from that table; D and trimming were worked out from the DNA. The profile shows approximately 500,000 clones, less than 90% of them singletons. The data are from a study of blood T cell repertoires in COVID-19.

The receptor was isolated from a woman between 50 and 59 years old with COVID-19, enrolled during active disease. This chain connects TRBV18 to TRBJ1-2; D gene ambiguous. Sequencing was done on a sample of peripheral blood. The CDR3 loop is CASHDGMGRNYGYTF. CDR3 sequence (DNA): TGTGCCAGCCACGACGGCATGGGCAGGAACTATGGCTACACCTTC. Variable domain in full (rest from reference TRBV18 and TRBJ1-2): NAGVMQNPRHLVRRRGQEARLRCSPMKGHSHVYWYRQLPEEGLKFMVYLQKENIIDESGMPKERFSAEFPKEGPSILRIQQVVRGDSAAYFCASHDGMGRNYGYTFGSGTRLTVV.